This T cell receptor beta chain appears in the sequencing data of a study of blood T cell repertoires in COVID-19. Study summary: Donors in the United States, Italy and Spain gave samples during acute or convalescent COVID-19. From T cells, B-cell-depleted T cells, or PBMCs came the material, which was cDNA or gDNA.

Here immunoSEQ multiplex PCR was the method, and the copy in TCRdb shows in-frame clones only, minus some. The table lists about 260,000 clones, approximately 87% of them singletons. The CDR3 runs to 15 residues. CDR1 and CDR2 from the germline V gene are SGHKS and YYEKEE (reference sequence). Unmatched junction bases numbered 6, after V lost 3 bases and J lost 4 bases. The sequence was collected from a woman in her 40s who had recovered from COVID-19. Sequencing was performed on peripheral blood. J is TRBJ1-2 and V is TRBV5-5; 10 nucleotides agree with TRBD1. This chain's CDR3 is CASSSPTGGFYGYTF. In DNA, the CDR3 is TGTGCCAGCAGCTCCCCGACAGGGGGCTTCTATGGCTACACCTTC.